This TCR beta chain appears in the sequencing data of a study of blood T cell repertoires in COVID-19 (dated by TCRdb to about 2020). With regard to the full study: The collaborator samples originated in the United States, Italy and Spain and spanned the acute and convalescent phases of COVID-19. The repertoires were released in a freely available public database meant as a resource for research on the immune response to SARS-CoV-2. Deeply sampled blood TCRbeta repertoires from subjects exposed to, actively infected with, or recovered from COVID-19 were included in the dataset. Samples came from the ongoing ImmuneRACE study (first 160 participants) plus 1,254 subjects from 6 global collaborators. Where available, HLA class I and class II types were obtained from metadata supplied by the sample provider rather than from assay-based typing. Nearly every sample came with metadata listing a de-identified subject ID, COVID-19 status, age in years and sex. The material from the prospective study consisted of cDNA or gDNA derived from T cells, B-cell-depleted T cells, or PBMCs.

TCRbeta CDR3 regions were amplified from genomic DNA by means of the immunoSEQ Assay, a bias-controlled multiplex PCR. Per the source publication's procedure: The number of nucleated cells in each sample was estimated by amplification of reference gene primers within the assay. To quantify the absolute abundance of each unique TCRbeta CDR3 rearrangement, sequence reads were collapsed and filtered. For each sample, productive Simpson clonality was calculated as the square root of Simpson's diversity index across productive rearrangements. TCRdb took this table from immuneACCESS and kept in-frame rearrangements with V and J called. Such tables lack part of the clones; where checked against another copy, unresolved V genes explain under half of the gap, and the rest is unexplained. That table furnishes V, J and clone size, whereas the DNA furnished D and trimming. A total of about 180,000 clones appear in this sample, more than 85% of them only once. Under 3% of the sample comes from the top ten.

CDR1 is given as LNHDA and CDR2 as SQIVND, both from the germline V gene (reference sequence). Trimming accounts for 3 bases at V and 4 bases at J, while the number of junction bases matched to no gene is 7. The CDR3 spans 15 residues, from the cysteine through the phenylalanine. This entry keeps only the CDR3 DNA: 45 bases, framed from base 1. Broader findings and caveats from the paper: How much clinical and demographic metadata was included differed by source and by participant, and the metadata was provided uncurated.

Each collaborating institution followed its own protocols to collect whole blood in K2EDTA tubes. For TCRbeta analysis, collaborator samples were shipped as frozen whole blood, as isolated PBMCs, or as DNA extracted from either sample type. Comment on this clone: No antigen is known for it. Per-nucleotide qualities are absent, and no much larger clonotype sits a single base away.

Sequenced: peripheral blood. The sequence derives from a woman in her 30s with active or convalescent COVID-19. The V and J segments used are TRBV19 and TRBJ1-2; TRBD1 matches 8 bases in the middle. The sequence in DNA is TGTGCCAGTAGTATGGGGACAGGCAACAGCTATGGCTACACCTTC. This encodes CASSMGTGNSYGYTF.